Described below is a single T cell receptor (beta chain) sequence and its context. This entry is derived from a study of blood T cell repertoires in COVID-19. The wider study: Samples representing acute and convalescent COVID-19 were sourced from the United States, Italy and Spain. In each case, the material was cDNA or gDNA derived from T cells, B-cell-depleted T cells, or PBMCs.

This CDR3 is 16 amino acids long. Unmatched junction bases numbered 12, after V lost 5 bases and J lost 3 bases. Germline CDR1 is MDHEN and CDR2 is SYDVKM. Authors' methods: Estimation of nucleated cell counts relied on the amplification of reference gene primers. Only in-frame clones appear in the TCRdb table, and some are missing; sequencing was by immunoSEQ multiplex PCR. V and J calls and clone size are given by that table; D and trimming were obtained from the DNA. The sample holds some 230,000 clones, more than 75% seen once. The sequenced sample consisted of peripheral blood. This sequence originates from a man aged 50-59 years who had recovered from COVID-19. J is TRBJ2-7 and V is TRBV28; TRBD1 matches at 8 bases. CDR3 coding DNA: TGTGCCAGCAGTCAGGGCCCCGGGACAGGATTCTACGAGCAGTACTTC. Translating gives CASSQGPGTGFYEQYF.